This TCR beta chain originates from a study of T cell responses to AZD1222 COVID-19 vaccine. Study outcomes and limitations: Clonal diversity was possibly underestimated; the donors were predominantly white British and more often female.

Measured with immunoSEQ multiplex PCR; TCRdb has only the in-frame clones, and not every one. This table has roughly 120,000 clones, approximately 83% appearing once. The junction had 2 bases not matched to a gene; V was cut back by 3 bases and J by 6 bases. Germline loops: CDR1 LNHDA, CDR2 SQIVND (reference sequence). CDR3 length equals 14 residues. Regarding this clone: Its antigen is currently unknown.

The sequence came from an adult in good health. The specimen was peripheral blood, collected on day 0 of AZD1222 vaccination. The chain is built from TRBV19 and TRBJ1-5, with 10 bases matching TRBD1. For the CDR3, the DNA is TGTGCCAGTAGTATGACAGGGGGCACTCAGCCCCAGCATTTT. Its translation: CASSMTGGTQPQHF.